This TCR beta chain comes out of a study of T cell repertoires in cytomegalovirus infection (dated by TCRdb to about 2019). Regarding the research as a whole: Recently identified HLA-C-restricted CMV epitopes, whose presentation resists viral immunomodulation, were targeted by peptide stimulations together with well-studied HLA-B-restricted epitopes. Donor HLA type was relevant to the analysis, because carriage of CMV infection together with the matching HLA type was indicated by public TCR beta signatures.

TCRdb shows the sequencer as Illumina HiSeq 1500. In-frame beta chains were kept once TCRdb had trimmed the public reads at Q25 with fastp and called clones with MiXCR. When rows share a CDR3 protein, they turn into one entry using the most common DNA and genes. Present in this sample are some 900,000 distinct CDR3 sequences, around a third of which were seen just once. The ten largest account for under 15% of the sample. The treatment or condition label of this sample denotes: in vitro stimulation with specific CMV peptide epitopes to enrich CMV-specific T cells. Remarks on this clonotype: Its antigen is still unknown. Base qualities are not at hand, and no much larger clone is one base apart.

Inclusive of the bounding cysteine and phenylalanine, the CDR3 is 21 residues long. Only the CDR3 part of the read is kept: 63 bases, read in frame from the first base. The germline V gene specifies MDHEN as CDR1 and SYDVKM as CDR2. Compared with germline, V lacks 5 bases and J lacks 0 bases; bases without a gene match: 16. What the work shows at the level of the full study, not this receptor alone: In the ex vivo response, HLA-C-restricted CMV-specific TCR beta clonotypes were dominant, and in two of eight donors the single most frequent clonotype came from this HLA-C-restricted group. In both this cohort and an independent approximately 400-donor cohort, the cumulative frequency of public TCR beta family members distinguished carriers of CMV infection plus the relevant HLA type.

The rearranged segments are TRBV28 and TRBJ2-3, and 14 bases in between align with TRBD2. Sequenced here: cultured CD8+ T cells from PBMCs, sampled from culture after CMV antigen stimulation. The source is a human donor in good health (CMV status not recorded). Some clones in this sample may be carry-over from other donors' samples. The nucleotide sequence reads as follows: TGTGCCAGCAGTCTAGGCCCGGGACTAGCGGGGGCCCGAGTGAGCACAGATACGCAGTATTTT. The resulting protein is CASSLGPGLAGARVSTDTQYF.